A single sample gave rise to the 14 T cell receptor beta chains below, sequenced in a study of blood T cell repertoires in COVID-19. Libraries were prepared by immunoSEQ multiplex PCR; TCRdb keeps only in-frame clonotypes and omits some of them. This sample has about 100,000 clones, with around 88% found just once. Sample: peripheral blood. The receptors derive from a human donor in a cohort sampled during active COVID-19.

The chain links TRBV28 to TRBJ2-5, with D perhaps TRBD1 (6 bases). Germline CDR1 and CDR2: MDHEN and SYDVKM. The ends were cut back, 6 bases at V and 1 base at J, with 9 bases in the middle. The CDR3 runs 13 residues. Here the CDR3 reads CASSPDSQETQYF. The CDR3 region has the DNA TGTGCCAGCAGCCCGGACAGCCAAGAGACCCAGTACTTC.

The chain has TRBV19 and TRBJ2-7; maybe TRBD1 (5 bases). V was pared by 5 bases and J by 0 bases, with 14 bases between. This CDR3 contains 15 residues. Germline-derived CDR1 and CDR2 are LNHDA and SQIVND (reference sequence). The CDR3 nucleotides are TGTGCCAGTAGTGTAGGGGCCATCCTCTCCTACGAGCAGTACTTC. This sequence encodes CASSVGAILSYEQYF.

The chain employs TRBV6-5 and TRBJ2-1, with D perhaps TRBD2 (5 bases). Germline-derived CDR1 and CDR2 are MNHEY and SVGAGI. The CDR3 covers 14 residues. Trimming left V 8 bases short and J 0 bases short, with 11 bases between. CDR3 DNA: TGTGCCAGCCGGACTTCCTTCTCCTACAATGAGCAGTTCTTC. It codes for CASRTSFSYNEQFF.

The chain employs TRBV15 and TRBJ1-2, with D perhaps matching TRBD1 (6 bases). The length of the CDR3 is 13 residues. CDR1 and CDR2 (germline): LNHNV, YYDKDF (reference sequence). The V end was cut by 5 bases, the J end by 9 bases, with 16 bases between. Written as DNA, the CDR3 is TGTGCCACCAGCGTCGCCCAGGGGATAAGCTACACCTTC. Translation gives CATSVAQGISYTF.

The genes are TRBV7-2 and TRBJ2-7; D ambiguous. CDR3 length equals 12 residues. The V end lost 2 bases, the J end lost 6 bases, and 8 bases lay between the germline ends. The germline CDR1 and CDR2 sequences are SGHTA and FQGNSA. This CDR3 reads CASSLSLGEQYF. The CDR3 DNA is TGTGCCAGCAGCTTAAGCCTCGGCGAGCAGTACTTC. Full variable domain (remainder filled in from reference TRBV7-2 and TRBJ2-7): GAGVSQSPSNKVTEKGKDVELRCDPISGHTALYWYRQSLGQGLEFLIYFQGNSAPDKSGLPSDRFSAERTGGSVSTLTIQRTQQEDSAVYLCASSLSLGEQYFGPGTRLTVT.

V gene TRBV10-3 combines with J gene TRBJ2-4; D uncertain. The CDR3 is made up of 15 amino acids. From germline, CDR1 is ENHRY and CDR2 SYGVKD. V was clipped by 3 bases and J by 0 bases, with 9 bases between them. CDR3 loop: CAISEPSLAKNIQYF. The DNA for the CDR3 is TGTGCCATCAGTGAACCCTCACTAGCCAAAAACATTCAGTACTTC.

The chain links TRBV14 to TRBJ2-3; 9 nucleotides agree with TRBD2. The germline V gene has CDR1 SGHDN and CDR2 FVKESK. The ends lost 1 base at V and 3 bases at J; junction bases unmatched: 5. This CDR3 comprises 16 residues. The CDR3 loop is CASSQGGRGRTDTQYF. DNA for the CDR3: TGTGCCAGCAGCCAAGGCGGGAGGGGGAGGACAGATACGCAGTATTTT.

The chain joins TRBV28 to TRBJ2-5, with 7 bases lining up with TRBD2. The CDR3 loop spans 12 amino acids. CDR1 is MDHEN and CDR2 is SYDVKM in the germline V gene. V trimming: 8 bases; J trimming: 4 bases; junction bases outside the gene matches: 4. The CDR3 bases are TGTGCCAGCCGAGGGAGGGGAGAGACCCAGTACTTC. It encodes CASRGRGETQYF.

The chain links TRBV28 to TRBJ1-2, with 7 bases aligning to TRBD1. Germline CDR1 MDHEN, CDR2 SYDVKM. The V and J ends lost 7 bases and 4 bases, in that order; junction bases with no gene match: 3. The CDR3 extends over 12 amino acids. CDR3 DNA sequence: TGTGCCAGCAAGGAGGGGGCCTATGGCTACACCTTC. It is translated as CASKEGAYGYTF.

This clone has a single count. The CDR3 bases are TGTGCCAGCAGTTTAGGGACAGGGAACACCGGGGAGCTGTTTTTT. It codes for CASSLGTGNTGELFF. This rearrangement joins TRBV28 to TRBJ2-2; 8 bases are a match to TRBD1. The germline gives CDR1 MDHEN, CDR2 SYDVKM. The CDR3 loop spans 15 amino acids. V shed 2 bases and J 1 base; nucleotides not matched to a gene: 0.

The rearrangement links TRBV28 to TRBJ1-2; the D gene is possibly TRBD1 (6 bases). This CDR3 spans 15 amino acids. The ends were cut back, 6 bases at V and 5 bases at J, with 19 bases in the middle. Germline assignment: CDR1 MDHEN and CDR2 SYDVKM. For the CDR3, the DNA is TGTGCCAGCAGCATCCCTTCAGGGGCCAGGTATGGCTACACCTTC. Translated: CASSIPSGARYGYTF.

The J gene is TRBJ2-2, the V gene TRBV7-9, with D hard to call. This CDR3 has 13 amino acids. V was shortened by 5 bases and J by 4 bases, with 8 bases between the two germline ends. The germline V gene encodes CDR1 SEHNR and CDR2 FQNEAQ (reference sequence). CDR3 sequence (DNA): TGTGCCAGCAGCCTTAAACTCACCGGGGAGCTGTTTTTT. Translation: CASSLKLTGELFF. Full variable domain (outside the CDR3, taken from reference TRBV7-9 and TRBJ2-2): DTGVSQNPRHKITKRGQNVTFRCDPISEHNRLYWYRQTLGQGPEFLTYFQNEAQLEKSRLLSDRFSAERPKGSFSTLEIQRTEQGDSAMYLCASSLKLTGELFFGEGSRLTVL.

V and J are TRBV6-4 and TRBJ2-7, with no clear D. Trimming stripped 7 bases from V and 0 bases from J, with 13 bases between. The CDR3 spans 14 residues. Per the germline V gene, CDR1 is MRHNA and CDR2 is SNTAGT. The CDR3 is CASKPLVNSYEQYF. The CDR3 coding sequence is TGTGCCAGCAAACCACTGGTAAACTCCTACGAGCAGTACTTC.

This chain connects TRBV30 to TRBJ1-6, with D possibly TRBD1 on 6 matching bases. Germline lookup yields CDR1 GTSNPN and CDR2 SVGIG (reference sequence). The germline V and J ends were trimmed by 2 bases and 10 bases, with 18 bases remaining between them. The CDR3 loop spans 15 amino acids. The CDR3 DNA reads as TGTGCCTGGAGTCGGCCGGGAATTGACAGGTCACCCCTCCACTTT. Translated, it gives CAWSRPGIDRSPLHF.